A single T cell receptor (beta chain) is shown here with its context. Its specificity is unknown. These data are taken from a study of T cell responses to AZD1222 COVID-19 vaccine. General study findings and limits: Spike-wide coverage was observed for vaccine-associated CD4 TCRs, with dominant responses at 160-218 and 743-854. Most donors were white British, females outnumbered males, and clonal diversity was possibly underestimated.

Only in-frame clones appear in the TCRdb table, and some are missing; sequencing was by immunoSEQ multiplex PCR. This table has 150,000 to 200,000 clones, about nine tenths appearing once. Germline lookup yields CDR1 MDHEN and CDR2 SYDVKM. V was trimmed by 1 base and J by 7 bases, leaving 14 bases between them. The CDR3 has 15 residues. The chain is built from TRBV28 and TRBJ2-1; D not certain. The specimen was peripheral blood, collected on day 0 of AZD1222 vaccination. This receptor was identified in an adult in good health. The CDR3 bases are TGTGCCAGCAGTTTATCGGCCACAGCGAGGAATGAGCAGTTCTTC. This encodes CASSLSATARNEQFF.